The present T cell receptor beta chain was sequenced within a study of cytomegalovirus exposure and HLA in healthy donors (dated by TCRdb to about 2017). Concerning the study at large: An earlier analysis of some 550 of the donors reported approximately 290 Gb of sequence data and 117 million unique TCR beta sequences from about 200 million T cells. An early release covering around 630 HLA-typed donors comprised roughly 300 gigabases of sequencing data and around 80 million unique TCR sequences. Among the roughly 400 genotyped donors, around 81% belonged to the genetic ancestry cluster associated with self-reported Caucasian donors. The study aimed to test whether signatures of past pathogen exposure could be identified by cataloging public T cell receptors. The study used immunosequencing to profile the T cell repertoires of approximately 640 subjects and linked those repertoires to cytomegalovirus serostatus. A separate validation cohort of approximately 130 different subjects was used in addition to the roughly 640-subject first cohort. To predict cytomegalovirus infection status, the study brought together high-throughput TCR immunosequencing, statistical association of individual TCRs with disease status, and machine learning. A later analysis re-examined previously published TCR beta repertoires from roughly 650 donors and added high-resolution HLA genotyping to investigate patterns of TCR occurrence. The later analysis used no new phenotypic data to find candidate immune exposures, relying instead on TCR beta sequences and their occurrence across donors. An earlier analysis of approximately 500 of the donors applied high-throughput TCR beta sequencing to assess whether each TCR beta V gene segment acted as functional or pseudogenic. Donor age, sex, ethnicity and CMV serostatus were compiled alongside the repertoire data. A later genetic analysis took genome-wide SNP genotypes for about three fifths of the roughly 670 donors and used that subset as a discovery cohort. Every discovery cohort repertoire had been produced on one sequencing platform. HLA typing covered class I and class II loci at four-digit resolution. The number of typed donors differed by locus: roughly 629-630 for A, B, C, DRB1 and DQB1; 500 to 550 for DQA1; around 580 for DPA1; and roughly 490 for DPB1. Several DR-DQ haplotypes were treated as single units for association and clustering because of strong linkage in the cohort. On average, around 200,000 unique TCR beta nucleotide sequences were sequenced per donor among about 400 genotyped donors of the cohort, with 15% to 20% of those sequences being non-productive. General findings and caveats noted by the study authors: Because HLA typing was unavailable for some donors at each locus, only the typed subset was used in association tests. Only TCR beta chains were sequenced in this cohort, and the absence of alpha or paired-chain data limited detectable features. The authors suggested that the approach could potentially be generalized to other disease states and immunological phenotypes. In a later genetic analysis, a missense DCLRE1C variant was associated with V-gene and J-gene trimming of TCR beta chains, and the association was replicated in an independent cohort. Because the 87-base-pair reads could not distinguish some IMGT-functional V segments, including TRBV6-2 and TRBV6-3, those segments were excluded. Presence/absence analyses assumed roughly uniform sequencing depth across donors, an assumption that may not hold. Because counts were too low, approximately 18 rarely observed V segments, including chromosome 9 orphons, were excluded from the earlier analysis of several hundred of the donors. In an earlier analysis of fewer than 750 of the donors, most TCR beta V segments were observed in productive rearrangements about 87% or about 30% of the time, broadly matching IMGT annotations. A further reported finding was that TCR beta sequences accurately predicted the HLA-A and HLA-B alleles for most subjects in the first cohort. Most CMV-associated TCR beta chains appeared to be HLA-restricted in a later analysis, and the HLA associations seemed to be driven largely by CMV exposure. Three of the identified cytomegalovirus-associated TCR beta chains were confirmed in vitro to be specific for cytomegalovirus antigens. CMV serostatus was the only immune exposure information available for the cohort. In a later analysis, HLA-associated TCR beta chains showed more clonal expansion and lower generation probabilities than non-associated chains that were equally common. According to a later analysis, TCR association rates differed among HLA loci, with DRB1 alleles showing the most associated TCRs and HLA-C alleles showing the fewest. Correlated functional status among segregating V segments might reflect linkage disequilibrium, but an unknown experimental factor could not be ruled out. In both the original and validation cohorts, the classifier was reported to diagnose cytomegalovirus status with high specificity and sensitivity. At a false discovery rate of 0.05, a later analysis linked some 18,000 TCR beta sequences to specific HLA alleles. The study listed 164 TCR beta chains as associated with cytomegalovirus. Several of the top co-occurrence clusters appeared to be linked to parvovirus B19, influenza, CMV and Epstein-Barr virus, according to a later analysis. Assigning TCR associations to individual alleles was difficult when HLA alleles, especially DR and DQ, strongly co-occurred. A cluster of highly shared sequence variants was judged likely to represent a technical artifact of the sequencing pipeline. Most TCR sequences were observed very rarely across donors, whereas some public TCRs were present in many individuals. A later genetic analysis reported fewer N-insertions in productive TCRs among donors in an Asian-associated ancestry cluster than the roughly 640-donor mean.

This clone came up a few times. Its antigen is currently not known. One end of the junction does not line up with germline, which may come from a read error. The library was generated by the immunoSEQ multiplex PCR assay. A mixture of 60 forward primers for TCR Vbeta segments and 13 reverse primers for TCR Jbeta segments was used in the multiplex PCR. A multiplex PCR assay on genomic DNA amplified the CDR3 region of rearranged TCR beta genes. The amplified TCR beta libraries were sequenced on the Illumina HiSeq System as 87-base-pair reads. Under the source paper's analysis protocol: A later analysis counted approximately 74 million unique TCR beta chains across the 690 or so repertoires, and 9 million to 14 million of these chains were shared by at least two donors. A nearest-neighbor algorithm error-corrected the raw reads and collapsed the reads into unique sequences, merging closely related sequences to remove PCR and sequencing errors. To assign V, D and J gene segments, CDR3 sequences were aligned to IMGT reference sequences. For a sequence to be retained, at least a six-nucleotide match to both a V gene segment and a J gene segment was required. Rearrangements were called productive when the CDR3 lacked stop codons and stayed in frame with V and J; all others were non-productive. Following IMGT convention, CDR3 was defined as the stretch from the second conserved V-encoded cysteine to the conserved J-encoded phenylalanine. The earlier analysis of 500 to 650 of the donors excluded any sequence lacking an unambiguous match to a single V gene segment. An earlier analysis of several hundred of the donors called V segments functional above 56.7% productive rearrangements and segregating when the between-donor standard deviation exceeded 5%. A statistical classification framework was built for diagnosing cytomegalovirus status from the catalog of TCR beta chain sequences. In a later analysis, TCR nucleotide sequences were compared against IMGT/GENE-DB human TR gene sequences so that V and J genes could be assigned. A later analysis assigned CDR3 sequences and most-parsimonious VDJ recombination scenarios with the TCRdist pipeline. In a later analysis, each TCR beta chain was defined by its CDR3 amino acid sequence together with its V-gene family, and reads without a unique V-gene family were excluded. In a later analysis, a few hundred highly shared, low-generation-probability nucleotide sequences were removed to address suspected cross-contamination and a sequencing artifact. A later analysis calculated a clonal expansion index for each public chain from normalized within-repertoire ranks of inferred template counts. A later analysis computed generation probabilities with a VDJ recombination model fitted to out-of-frame rearrangements, and checked the results against IGoR. Hypergeometric tests were used in a later analysis to score TCR-TCR, TCR-HLA and TCR-CMV co-occurrence, with a repertoire-size bias correction applied to the TCR pairs. A later analysis estimated false discovery rates by permuting HLA or CMV assignments 20 times. In a later analysis, co-occurring TCRs were grouped using DBSCAN, and TCRdist sequence similarity was added for clustering within HLA-allele-positive subsets. For co-occurrence clustering, repertoires with fewer than 30,000 or more than 120,000 public chains were excluded, along with five repertoires with anomalous nucleotide sharing. In TCRdb, the immuneACCESS table is reduced to in-frame sequences with V and J assigned. These tables do not hold every clone; where another copy was compared, an unresolved V gene accounts for under half, and the others remain unexplained. V, J and clone size were drawn from that table, and D and trimming were deduced from the DNA. Across this sample there are around 100,000 clones, with 75% to 85% seen only once. The ten largest clones take up 2.5% to 3.5% of the sample.

In total, just over 650 healthy bone marrow donors made up the cohort. At the time of sampling, all cohort members were nominally healthy, though unrecorded immune exposures were likely present. The donor tested CMV seropositive and was one of the 289 seropositive cohort members. A peripheral blood sample was provided by each donor, and peripheral blood mononuclear cells were used for TCR beta sequencing. The Qiagen DNeasy Blood Extraction Kit was used to extract genomic DNA from the blood cell samples. Sequences DFQATT (CDR1) and SNEGSKA (CDR2) are obtained from the germline V gene (reference sequence). Spanning cysteine to phenylalanine, the CDR3 consists of 10 amino acids. This entry keeps only the CDR3 DNA: 30 bases, framed from base 1.

The TCR originated in a woman aged 18-30 years in good health and CMV-seropositive. Rearrangement joined TRBV20-1 to TRBJ1-1; confidence is insufficient to name the D gene. Sequenced input: PBMCs. The CDR3 loop reads CSAIPTGAFF. The sequenced DNA: TGCAGTGCCATTCCCACTGGAGCTTTCTTT.